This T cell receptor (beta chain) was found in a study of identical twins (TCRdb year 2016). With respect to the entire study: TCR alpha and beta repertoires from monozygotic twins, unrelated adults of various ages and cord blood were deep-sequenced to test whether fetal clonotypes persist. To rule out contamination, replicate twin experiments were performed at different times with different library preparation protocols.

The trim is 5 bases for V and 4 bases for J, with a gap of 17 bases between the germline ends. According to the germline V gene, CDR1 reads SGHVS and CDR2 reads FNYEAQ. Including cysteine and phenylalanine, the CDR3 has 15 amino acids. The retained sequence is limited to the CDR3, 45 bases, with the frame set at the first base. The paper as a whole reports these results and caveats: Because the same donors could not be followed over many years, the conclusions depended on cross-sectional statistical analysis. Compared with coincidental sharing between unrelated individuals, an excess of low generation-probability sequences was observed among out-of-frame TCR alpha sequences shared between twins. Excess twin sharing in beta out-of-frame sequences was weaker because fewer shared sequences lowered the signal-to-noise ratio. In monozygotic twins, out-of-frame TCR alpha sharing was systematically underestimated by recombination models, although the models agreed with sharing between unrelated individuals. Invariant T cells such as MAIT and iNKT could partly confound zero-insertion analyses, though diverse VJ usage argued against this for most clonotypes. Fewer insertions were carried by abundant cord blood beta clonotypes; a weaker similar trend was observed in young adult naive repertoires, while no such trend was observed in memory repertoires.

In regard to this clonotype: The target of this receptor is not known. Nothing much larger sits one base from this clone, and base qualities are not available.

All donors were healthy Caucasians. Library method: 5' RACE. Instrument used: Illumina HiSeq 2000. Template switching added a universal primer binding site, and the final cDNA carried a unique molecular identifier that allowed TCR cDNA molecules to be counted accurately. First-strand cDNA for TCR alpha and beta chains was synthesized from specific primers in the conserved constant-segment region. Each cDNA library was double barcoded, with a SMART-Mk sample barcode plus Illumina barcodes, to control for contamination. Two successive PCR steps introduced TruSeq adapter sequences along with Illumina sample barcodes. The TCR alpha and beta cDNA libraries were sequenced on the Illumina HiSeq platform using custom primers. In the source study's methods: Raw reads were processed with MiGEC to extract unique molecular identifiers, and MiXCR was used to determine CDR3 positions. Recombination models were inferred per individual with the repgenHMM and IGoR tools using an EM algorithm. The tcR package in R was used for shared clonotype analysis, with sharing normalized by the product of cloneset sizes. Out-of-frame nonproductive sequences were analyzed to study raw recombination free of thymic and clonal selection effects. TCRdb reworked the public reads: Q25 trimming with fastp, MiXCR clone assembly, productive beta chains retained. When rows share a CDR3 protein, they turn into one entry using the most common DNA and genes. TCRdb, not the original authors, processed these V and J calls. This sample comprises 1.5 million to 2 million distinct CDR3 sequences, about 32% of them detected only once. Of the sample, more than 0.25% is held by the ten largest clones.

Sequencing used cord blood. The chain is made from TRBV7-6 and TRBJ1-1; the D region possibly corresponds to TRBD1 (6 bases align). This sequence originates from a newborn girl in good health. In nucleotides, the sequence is TGTGCCAGCAGCACACCACAGGGAGGGGTCACTGAAGCTTTCTTT. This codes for CASSTPQGGVTEAFF.